This T cell receptor beta chain was profiled in a study of blood T cell repertoires in COVID-19. Across the study: From the United States, Italy and Spain came samples of acute and convalescent COVID-19. PBMCs, B-cell-depleted T cells, or T cells were the source of the cDNA or gDNA that made up the material.

Per the germline V gene, CDR1 is SGHRS and CDR2 is YFSETQ. This CDR3 contains 13 residues. V shed 5 bases and J shed 1 base, with 10 bases lying between them. This table comes from immunoSEQ multiplex PCR, and its TCRdb copy is limited to in-frame clones, with some not included. The table shows about 140,000 clones, with 78% occurring only once. The receptor comes from a man aged 60 to 75 who had recovered from COVID-19. The sample consisted of peripheral blood. The chain is built from TRBV5-1 and TRBJ2-7; possible D gene TRBD1, 5 bases. CDR3 in amino acids: CASRDPGSYEQYF. CDR3 nucleotide sequence: TGCGCCAGCAGGGACCCAGGGTCCTACGAGCAGTACTTC.